This is a list of T cell receptor beta chains from one sample in a study of early T cells in non-severe SARS-CoV-2 infection. TCRdb re-derived calls from the 5' RACE reads in MiXCR, one entry per CDR3 protein. The sample shows over 50,000 distinct CDR3 sequences, 10% to 11% of them seen only once. Sequenced material: whole blood. The receptors derive from an adult who was a healthcare worker with PCR-confirmed SARS-CoV-2 infection or an uninfected control (not recorded which). CDR3s include the opening cysteine and the closing phenylalanine or tryptophan. A D gene is named only where the DNA matches it firmly. Rows may omit the clone size; those that give it use once, few, many or a size class.

>TRBV20-1|-|TRBJ1-2|many|13
CSASIQGAYGYTF
TGCAGTGCTAGCATCCAGGGAGCATATGGCTACACCTTC
>TRBV20-1|-|TRBJ2-7|many|13
CSATGHREYEQYF
TGCAGTGCTACGGGACATCGGGAGTACGAGCAGTACTTC
>TRBV5-1|TRBD2|TRBJ2-5|-|17
CASSPGLAGGPSQTQYF
TGCGCCAGCAGCCCTGGACTAGCGGGGGGGCCTAGCCAGACCCAGTACTTC
>TRBV29-1|-|TRBJ2-3|few|10
CSASSDTQYF
TGCAGCGCGTCCTCAGATACGCAGTATTTT
>TRBV3-1|TRBD1|TRBJ1-1|many|14
CASSQRQGSTEAFF
TGTGCCAGCAGCCAACGACAGGGGAGCACTGAAGCTTTCTTT
>TRBV4-3|-|TRBJ1-5|-|16
CASSQDSLQGDQPQHF
TGCGCCAGCAGCCAAGATTCATTGCAGGGCGATCAGCCCCAGCATTTT
>TRBV6-1|-|TRBJ1-6|-|15
CASLGGKGSNSPLHF
TGTGCCAGCCTGGGGGGGAAGGGTAGCAATTCACCCCTCCACTTT
>TRBV19|TRBD1|TRBJ1-4|few|15
CASSTGTAVFEKLFF
TGTGCCAGTAGTACAGGGACAGCGGTATTTGAAAAACTGTTTTTT
>TRBV29-1|-|TRBJ2-3|many|12
CSVGVSTDTQYF
TGCAGCGTTGGAGTCAGCACAGATACGCAGTATTTT
>TRBV6-5|-|TRBJ1-5|many|15
CASSYSNQGGQPQHF
TGTGCCAGCAGTTACTCGAATCAGGGCGGTCAGCCCCAGCATTTT
>TRBV2|-|TRBJ1-1|few|14
CAGRRRGANTEAFF
TGTGCCGGCCGACGAAGGGGGGCGAACACTGAAGCTTTCTTT
>TRBV10-3|-|TRBJ2-2|few|11
CAISELGELFF
TGTGCCATCAGTGAGCTCGGGGAGCTGTTTTTT
>TRBV29-1|-|TRBJ2-2|-|13
CSVVGTSAGELFF
TGCAGCGTCGTAGGGACCTCCGCCGGGGAGCTGTTTTTT
>TRBV18|-|TRBJ2-3|-|13
CASSLHTGDTQYF
TGTGCCAGCTCACTACACACGGGAGATACGCAGTATTTT
>TRBV6-2/TRBV6-3|-|TRBJ1-1|few|15
CASSYSPFYAGEAFF
TGTGCCAGCAGTTACTCCCCCTTTTACGCAGGCGAAGCTTTCTTT
>TRBV9|-|TRBJ2-3|-|15
CASSVGEQSTDTQYF
TGTGCCAGCAGCGTAGGAGAGCAGAGCACAGATACGCAGTATTTT
>TRBV14|TRBD1|TRBJ2-1|many|17
CASSLILGTGGRNEQFF
TGTGCCAGCAGCCTTATCCTCGGGACAGGGGGGCGCAATGAGCAGTTCTTC